Following are 26 T cell receptor beta chains from one sample sequenced in a study of glioma-infiltrating T cells after dendritic cell vaccination. The protocol was immunoSEQ multiplex PCR, while the TCRdb copy is restricted to in-frame clones and leaves out a portion. Of about 76,000 clones listed, around nine tenths are singletons. Specified time point: after dendritic cell vaccination, including at tumor progression/relapse. This sample comprised blood, obtained after dendritic cell vaccination. Receptors were obtained from a human donor with glioblastoma.

This rearrangement joins TRBV9 to TRBJ2-4; a weak D match, TRBD2 (5 bases). Germline loops: CDR1 SGDLS, CDR2 YYNGEE. The length of the CDR3 is 15 residues. The V end lost 4 bases, the J end lost 8 bases, and 19 bases lay between the germline ends. This chain's CDR3 is CASSSQSGDWDIQYF. CDR3 DNA sequence: TGTGCCAGCAGCTCCCAATCCGGGGATTGGGACATTCAGTACTTC.

The rearrangement uses TRBV4-2 and TRBJ2-2; D is unclear. Per germline, CDR1 LGHNA and CDR2 YNFKEQ. The CDR3 sequence is 15 residues long. The V end lost 3 bases, the J end lost 4 bases, and 12 bases lay between the germline ends. The CDR3 DNA reads as TGTGCCAGCAGCCATGTTGACCAGGTCACCGGGGAGCTGTTTTTT. Translated, it gives CASSHVDQVTGELFF.

In its sample, this clone was seen once. This chain uses TRBV7-2 with TRBJ2-2, with D uncertain. V gave up 3 bases and J gave up 7 bases, with 9 bases separating them. The CDR3 is 13 residues long. CDR1 and CDR2 from the germline V gene are SGHTA and FQGNSA. CDR3 DNA: TGTGCCAGCAGCTTCAATCGCGGCGGGGAGCTGTTTTTT. Translation gives CASSFNRGGELFF.

V is TRBV14 and J is TRBJ1-1; D is perhaps TRBD1 (6 bases). The CDR3 runs 15 residues. CDR1 SGHDN and CDR2 FVKESK come from the germline V gene. Trimming stripped 0 bases from V and 1 base from J, with 9 bases between. The CDR3 nucleotides read TGTGCCAGCAGCCAAGATGGCAGGGGGAACACTGAAGCTTTCTTT. Translation gives CASSQDGRGNTEAFF.

The chain couples TRBV6-1 to TRBJ2-7; TRBD2 aligns across 7 bases. The J segment lost 2 bases and the V segment lost 8 bases, leaving 12 bases of the junction unmatched. CDR1 is MNHNS, CDR2 SASEGT, per germline. The CDR3 has 15 amino acids. The CDR3 DNA sequence: TGTGCCAGCCATCCTGCCGATGCGGGGGCCTACGAGCAGTACTTC. Protein product: CASHPADAGAYEQYF.

The chain joins TRBV2 to TRBJ2-2; TRBD2 matches 10 bases. J gave up 1 base and V 7 bases, and 3 bases lay outside the gene matches. CDR3 length: 15 residues. Germline V gene lookup returns CDR1 SNHLY and CDR2 FYNNEI. In DNA form, the CDR3 reads TGTGCCAGCAAGGCTAGCGGGGGGAACACCGGGGAGCTGTTTTTT. It translates to CASKASGGNTGELFF. The complete variable domain, with remaining parts taken from reference TRBV2 and TRBJ2-2, reads EPEVTQTPSHQVTQMGQEVILRCVPISNHLYFYWYRQILGQKVEFLVSFYNNEISEKSEIFDDQFSVERPDGSNFTLKIRSTKLEDSAMYFCASKASGGNTGELFFGEGSRLTVL.

J is TRBJ1-1 and V is TRBV7-9; 7 positions agree with TRBD1. Germline V gene lookup returns CDR1 SEHNR and CDR2 FQNEAQ (reference sequence). Losses at the gene ends were 3 bases for V and 5 bases for J; bases not matched to a gene: 3. The CDR3 runs 13 residues. In DNA form, the CDR3 reads TGTGCCAGCAGCTTGGAACAGGGGACTGAAGCTTTCTTT. Translating gives CASSLEQGTEAFF.

The genes are TRBV15 and TRBJ2-1; D gene ambiguous. The CDR3 covers 15 residues. Per germline, CDR1 LNHNV and CDR2 YYDKDF (reference sequence). Between the trimmed V and J ends, which lost 0 bases and 5 bases, there was a span of 11 bases. The CDR3: CATSREYAVNNEQFF. DNA of the CDR3: TGTGCCACCAGCAGAGAGTACGCAGTAAACAATGAGCAGTTCTTC. Variable domain in full (rest from reference TRBV15 and TRBJ2-1): DAMVIQNPRYQVTQFGKPVTLSCSQTLNHNVMYWYQQKSSQAPKLLFHYYDKDFNNEADTPDNFQSRRPNTSFCFLDIRSPGLGDTAMYLCATSREYAVNNEQFFGPGTRLTVL.

This clone was picked up a small number of times. This chain connects TRBV6-5 to TRBJ1-1; no clear D gene. CDR1 and CDR2 from the germline V gene are MNHEY and SVGAGI. V lost 7 bases and J lost 8, with 11 bases in between. The length of the CDR3 is 11 residues. CDR3 DNA sequence: TGTGCCAGCACCCAAAACAGAGAAGCTTTCTTT. It encodes CASTQNREAFF.

This rearrangement joins TRBV19 to TRBJ2-3; TRBD1 aligns across 7 bases. Unmatched junction bases numbered 11, after V lost 1 base and J lost 7 bases. The CDR3 totals 16 residues. The germline CDR1 and CDR2 sequences are LNHDA and SQIVND (reference sequence). CDR3 nucleotides: TGTGCCAGTAGTATAGCCCCACCACAGGGGCTGAATACGCAGTATTTT. Translation: CASSIAPPQGLNTQYF.

The chain joins TRBV5-1 to TRBJ2-3; tentative D call: TRBD2 (5 bases). The V end lost 4 bases, the J end lost 1 base, and 13 bases lay between the germline ends. The CDR3 runs to 15 residues. Germline V gene sequence: CDR1 SGHRS, CDR2 YFSETQ. DNA of the CDR3: TGCGCCAGCAGCCCGTGGTTCGGGGGCACAGATACGCAGTATTTT. Protein: CASSPWFGGTDTQYF.

This clone was detected only once. The chain has TRBV5-1 and TRBJ2-3; tentative D call: TRBD1 (5 bases). V was shortened by 2 bases and J by 4 bases, with 8 bases between the two germline ends. Looked up from germline, CDR1 is SGHRS and CDR2 is YFSETQ. This CDR3 spans 13 amino acids. Here the CDR3 reads CASSFRDADTQYF. The CDR3 DNA sequence: TGCGCCAGCAGCTTCAGGGATGCAGATACGCAGTATTTT.

This clone was found a few times. J is TRBJ1-2 and V is TRBV10-3; D gene uncertain. Germline CDR1 is ENHRY and CDR2 is SYGVKD. The ends were cut back, 6 bases at V and 2 bases at J, with 7 bases in the middle. CDR3 length: 12 amino acids. CDR3 DNA sequence: TGTGCCATCAGCCGGGAGAACTATGGCTACACCTTC. Protein: CAISRENYGYTF.

J is TRBJ2-1 and V is TRBV27, with 8 positions matching TRBD2. The V gene's germline CDR1 is MNHEY and CDR2 SMNVEV (reference sequence). V gave up 7 bases and J gave up 5 bases; unmatched junction bases: 16. The CDR3 loop spans 17 amino acids. As DNA, the CDR3 is TGTGCCAGCACCCCTTCGAGCGGGACTAGGAAGAACAATGAGCAGTTCTTC. This gives the protein CASTPSSGTRKNNEQFF.

This chain links TRBV6-1 with TRBJ2-3, with D perhaps matching TRBD1 (5 bases). The CDR3 is made up of 16 amino acids. V lost 3 bases to trimming and J lost 0 bases, with 13 bases between them. CDR1 MNHNS and CDR2 SASEGT come from the germline V gene. This CDR3 is CASSDRGQPSTDTQYF. The CDR3 DNA reads as TGTGCCAGCAGTGATAGGGGCCAGCCTAGCACAGATACGCAGTATTTT.

The chain uses TRBV7-2 and TRBJ2-5, with D possibly being TRBD2 (5 bases). This CDR3 has 17 residues. Looked up from germline, CDR1 is SGHTA and CDR2 is FQGNSA. The ends were cut back, 0 bases at V and 5 bases at J, with 19 bases in the middle. DNA for the CDR3: TGTGCCAGCAGCTTAGCGGGAGTCTTGGTACGGTGGGAGACCCAGTACTTC. It is translated as CASSLAGVLVRWETQYF.

The CDR3 here is CASSFGTGGLGTIYF. CDR3 DNA sequence: TGTGCCAGCAGCTTCGGGACAGGGGGTTTGGGAACCATATATTTT. The V gene is TRBV7-2, the J gene TRBJ1-3; 11 nucleotides align to TRBD1. This CDR3 has 15 residues. V was clipped by 3 bases and J by 10 bases; unmatched bases: 8. Germline V lookup: CDR1 SGHTA, CDR2 FQGNSA.

The rearrangement links TRBV25-1 to TRBJ2-5; D perhaps matches TRBD1 (6 bases). CDR1 and CDR2 (germline): MGHDK, SYGVNS. This CDR3 has 16 residues. V was clipped by 1 base and J by 5 bases, with 17 bases between them. In DNA, the CDR3 is TGTGCCAGCAGTGAATCTCCCGGGCAGGGGAAGGAGACCCAGTACTTC. Protein: CASSESPGQGKETQYF.

The chain links TRBV5-1 to TRBJ1-2; D is possibly TRBD1 (5 bases). The germline V and J ends were trimmed by 4 bases and 2 bases, with 6 bases remaining between them. There are 12 residues in the CDR3. Germline lookup yields CDR1 SGHRS and CDR2 YFSETQ. The CDR3, as DNA: TGCGCCAGCAGCGACAGCAACTATGGCTACACCTTC. It translates to CASSDSNYGYTF.

CDR3 DNA: TGTGCCTGGCTTCGCAGGTTTGGAACGGGAAACACCATATATTTT. Amino acids: CAWLRRFGTGNTIYF. The rearrangement uses TRBV30 and TRBJ1-3, with unresolved D. The CDR3 totals 15 residues. Trimming cost V 5 bases and J 4 bases, with 18 bases left between them. Per the germline V gene, CDR1 is GTSNPN and CDR2 is SVGIG (reference sequence).

The rearrangement joins TRBV11-2 to TRBJ2-3; 11 positions agree with TRBD2. The CDR3 spans 14 residues. The V gene end was trimmed by 5 bases and the J gene end by 6 bases; junction bases not matched to a gene: 4. CDR1 SGHAT and CDR2 FQNNGV come from the germline V gene. The CDR3 sequence: CASSGLAGGDTQYF. The CDR3 DNA follows: TGTGCCAGCAGCGGTCTAGCGGGAGGCGATACGCAGTATTTT.

V usage is TRBV11-3 and J usage is TRBJ2-1, with D tentatively TRBD1 (7 bases). This CDR3 is 16 amino acids long. Germline assignment: CDR1 SGHNT and CDR2 YENEEA. V was trimmed by 2 bases and J by 6 bases, leaving 17 bases between them. As DNA, the CDR3 is TGTGCCAGCAGCTTAATTGAGAGTCAGGGGGGCAATGAGCAGTTCTTC. This gives the protein CASSLIESQGGNEQFF.

V usage is TRBV7-9 and J usage is TRBJ2-7; TRBD2 aligns across 10 bases. V shed 6 bases, J shed 4 bases, and the junction held 12 bases outside the gene matches. Per germline, CDR1 SEHNR and CDR2 FQNEAQ (reference sequence). CDR3 length: 16 amino acids. CDR3 bases: TGTGCCAGCAGTCCCCGCGGGACTAGCGTCCCTTACGAGCAGTACTTC. Amino acid sequence: CASSPRGTSVPYEQYF.

V gene TRBV19 combines with J gene TRBJ1-5; 11 positions match TRBD1. Germline assignment: CDR1 LNHDA and CDR2 SQIVND (reference sequence). This CDR3 contains 15 residues. The V and J ends lost 5 bases and 4 bases, in that order; junction bases with no gene match: 4. CDR3 protein: CASSPDRGLNQPQHF. Written as DNA, the CDR3 is TGTGCCAGTAGTCCGGACAGGGGGCTAAATCAGCCCCAGCATTTT.

The chain couples TRBV6-6 to TRBJ1-2, with TRBD1 identical over 7 bases. The CDR3 has 16 residues. V was pared by 6 bases and J by 1 base, with 11 bases of the junction left unmatched. CDR1 is MNHNY and CDR2 is SVGAGI in the germline V gene (reference sequence). CDR3 sequence (DNA): TGTGCCAGCAGCCAACAGGGGCCGTCCTTTAACTATGGCTACACCTTC. This gives the protein CASSQQGPSFNYGYTF.

J is TRBJ2-7 and V is TRBV11-2; 11 bases are a match to TRBD2. The CDR3 spans 16 residues. The junction had 5 bases not matched to a gene; V was cut back by 3 bases and J by 1 base. The germline V gene encodes CDR1 SGHAT and CDR2 FQNNGV. The DNA of the CDR3 is TGTGCCAGCAGCTTCTTCCTAGCGGGGGGTTCCTACGAGCAGTACTTC. Translated, it gives CASSFFLAGGSYEQYF.